These 24 T cell receptor beta chains were sequenced from one sample in a study of shared clonotypes between healthy human individuals. The method was immunoSEQ multiplex PCR; TCRdb's version includes in-frame clones alone and lacks a portion of them. Of a few million clones in the sample, approximately 95% were seen once. Material for sequencing was naive CD4+ T cells sorted from blood. Subset reported: CD45RA+ positively selected. Receptor source: a man between 18 and 29 years old in good health.

V is TRBV19 and J is TRBJ1-4, with TRBD1 matching over 8 bases. Trimming at V came to 5 bases and at J to 4 bases, leaving 9 bases not matched to a gene. Germline V gene data show CDR1 as LNHDA and CDR2 as SQIVND (reference sequence). The CDR3 consists of 16 residues. The CDR3 spells CASSPPRGQSNEKLFF. Written as DNA, the CDR3 is TGTGCCAGTAGTCCTCCCAGGGGGCAGAGTAATGAAAAACTGTTTTTT. Together with reference TRBV19 and TRBJ1-4, the CDR3 gives the full variable domain: DGGITQSPKYLFRKEGQNVTLSCEQNLNHDAMYWYRQDPGQGLRLIYYSQIVNDFQKGDIAEGYSVSREKKESFPLTVTSAQKNPTAFYLCASSPPRGQSNEKLFFGSGTQLSVL.

V is TRBV18 and J is TRBJ2-1; no clear D gene. This CDR3 is 17 amino acids long. V lost 0 bases, J lost 1 base, and 13 bases lay in between. Germline V gives CDR1 KGHSH, CDR2 LQKENI. This CDR3 reads CASSPPTQAFSYNEQFF. In DNA form, the CDR3 reads TGTGCCAGCTCACCACCCACTCAAGCTTTTTCCTACAATGAGCAGTTCTTC. Combining the CDR3 with reference TRBV18 and TRBJ2-1 gives the whole variable domain NAGVMQNPRHLVRRRGQEARLRCSPMKGHSHVYWYRQLPEEGLKFMVYLQKENIIDESGMPKERFSAEFPKEGPSILRIQQVVRGDSAAYFCASSPPTQAFSYNEQFFGPGTRLTVL.

This chain connects TRBV4-1 to TRBJ2-2; 9 positions match TRBD1. Per germline, CDR1 MGHRA and CDR2 YSYEKL. The CDR3 covers 14 residues. V lost 5 bases to trimming and J lost 6 bases; unmatched junction nucleotides: 4. The CDR3, as DNA: TGCGCCAGCAGCGGGACAGGGAATGCCGGGGAGCTGTTTTTT. Its translation: CASSGTGNAGELFF.

On this clone itself: Other DNA sequences in the same sample also yield this CDR3. The rearrangement uses TRBV18 and TRBJ2-7; possible D gene TRBD1, 5 bases. V lost 3 bases and J lost 1, with 7 bases in between. The CDR3 length is 13 residues. Looked up from germline, CDR1 is KGHSH and CDR2 is LQKENI. The CDR3: CASSPTASYEQYF. The CDR3 DNA sequence: TGTGCCAGCTCACCGACAGCTTCCTACGAGCAGTACTTC.

J is TRBJ2-4 and V is TRBV19; D remains unclear. Germline assignment: CDR1 LNHDA and CDR2 SQIVND (reference sequence). The CDR3 length is 17 residues. Trimming removed 3 bases from V and 0 bases from J, with 15 bases in between. The CDR3 spells CASSINGQQLAKNIQYF. The CDR3 coding sequence is TGTGCCAGTAGTATCAATGGGCAGCAGCTAGCCAAAAACATTCAGTACTTC.

V gene TRBV6-1 combines with J gene TRBJ1-5; D is undetermined. The CDR3 is 14 residues long. Germline lookup yields CDR1 MNHNS and CDR2 SASEGT. V was clipped by 4 bases and J by 2 bases, with 9 bases between them. The CDR3 DNA follows: TGTGCCAGCAGTGGAGTGAATCGCAATCAGCCCCAGCATTTT. Protein product: CASSGVNRNQPQHF.

The chain employs TRBV10-3 and TRBJ2-1, with 11 bases aligning to TRBD2. This CDR3 comprises 12 residues. Germline V lookup: CDR1 ENHRY, CDR2 SYGVKD. The J segment lost 16 bases and the V segment lost 3 bases, leaving 5 bases of the junction unmatched. CDR3 residues: CAISDVGLAVFF. CDR3 bases: TGTGCCATCAGTGATGTGGGACTAGCGGTTTTCTTC.

The V gene is TRBV25-1, the J gene TRBJ2-3, with TRBD2 identical over 8 bases. Germline-derived CDR1 and CDR2 are MGHDK and SYGVNS. With 8 bases clipped from V and 1 base from J, the junction kept 5 bases outside the gene matches. The CDR3 runs to 14 residues. CDR3 sequence reads: CASGTSRGTDTQYF. The DNA for the CDR3 is TGTGCCAGCGGGACTAGTCGTGGCACAGATACGCAGTATTTT.

The CDR3, as DNA: TGCGCCAGCAGCCACGACAACGGGAATAGCAATCAGCCCCAGCATTTT. Protein sequence: CASSHDNGNSNQPQHF. The rearrangement joins TRBV4-3 to TRBJ1-5; D is unclear. The ends were cut back, 3 bases at V and 0 bases at J, with 12 bases in the middle. The CDR3 loop spans 16 amino acids. Germline V CDR1 and CDR2: LGHNA, YSLEER.

As concerns this clone: Other DNA sequences in this sample translate to the same CDR3. The chain has TRBV5-1 and TRBJ1-3; no clear D gene. The germline V gene encodes CDR1 SGHRS and CDR2 YFSETQ. The V gene lost 0 bases and the J gene lost 2 bases, with 6 bases spanning the gap. This CDR3 has 14 residues. The CDR3 loop reads CASSLDRPGNTIYF. The DNA of the CDR3 is TGCGCCAGCAGCTTGGACAGACCTGGAAACACCATATATTTT.

The genes are TRBV11-2 and TRBJ1-6; perhaps TRBD1 as D (6 bases). Germline V gives CDR1 SGHAT, CDR2 FQNNGV. V lost 7 bases to trimming and J lost 1 base, with 14 bases between them. CDR3 size: 16 residues. CDR3 bases: TGTGCCAGCACAGATACAGGGAAATCCTATAATTCACCCCTCCACTTT. This sequence encodes CASTDTGKSYNSPLHF. Drawing the rest from reference TRBV11-2 and TRBJ1-6, the complete variable domain is EAGVAQSPRYKIIEKRQSVAFWCNPISGHATLYWYQQILGQGPKLLIQFQNNGVVDDSQLPKDRFSAERLKGVDSTLKIQPAKLEDSAVYLCASTDTGKSYNSPLHFGNGTRLTVT.

This sequence joins TRBV7-3 and TRBJ1-1, with TRBD1 matching 7 bases. Germline-derived CDR1 and CDR2 are SGHTA and FQGTGA. This CDR3 is 15 amino acids long. The J segment lost 1 base and the V segment lost 4 bases, leaving 6 bases of the junction unmatched. The CDR3: CASSSKQGKNTEAFF. In nucleotides, the CDR3 is TGTGCCAGCAGCTCAAAACAGGGGAAGAACACTGAAGCTTTCTTT. Full variable domain (missing parts from reference TRBV7-3 and TRBJ1-1): GAGVSQTPSNKVTEKGKYVELRCDPISGHTALYWYRQSLGQGPEFLIYFQGTGAADDSGLPNDRFFAVRPEGSVSTLKIQRTERGDSAVYLCASSSKQGKNTEAFFGQGTRLTVV.

This chain connects TRBV6-4 to TRBJ1-5; D may be TRBD1 (5 bases). Germline V gives CDR1 MRHNA, CDR2 SNTAGT. There are 13 residues in the CDR3. Trimming stripped 5 bases from V and 2 bases from J, with 7 bases between. CDR3 sequence reads: CASSSGRNQPQHF. In nucleotides, the CDR3 is TGTGCCAGCAGTTCGGGGCGCAATCAGCCCCAGCATTTT.

As regards this clone: An end of the junction differs from the germline gene, which may be a read error. This chain uses TRBV15 with TRBJ2-7; D might be TRBD2 (5 bases). The CDR3 contains 13 residues. CDR1 is LNHNV, CDR2 YYDKDF, per germline (reference sequence). CDR3 loop: CATSRDPGYEQCF. The DNA for the CDR3 is TGTGCCACCAGCAGAGATCCGGGATACGAGCAGTGCTTC.

The V call is TRBV7-2, the J call TRBJ2-7, with D possibly matching TRBD2 (5 bases). CDR1 is SGHTA, CDR2 FQGNSA, per germline. Trimming removed 3 bases from V and 3 bases from J, with 12 bases in between. The CDR3 is made up of 14 amino acids. This CDR3 reads CASSFGGLDYEQYF. The CDR3 DNA sequence: TGTGCCAGCAGCTTTGGCGGGCTAGACTACGAGCAGTACTTC. The full variable domain, its missing parts supplied by reference TRBV7-2 and TRBJ2-7, is GAGVSQSPSNKVTEKGKDVELRCDPISGHTALYWYRQSLGQGLEFLIYFQGNSAPDKSGLPSDRFSAERTGGSVSTLTIQRTQQEDSAVYLCASSFGGLDYEQYFGPGTRLTVT.

J is TRBJ1-4 and V is TRBV11-2, with 7 bases matching TRBD1. Germline loops: CDR1 SGHAT, CDR2 FQNNGV. V gave up 4 bases and J gave up 10 bases; unmatched junction bases: 6. CDR3 length: 13 amino acids. CDR3 region: CASSSAGGVKLFF. In DNA form, the CDR3 reads TGTGCCAGCAGCTCAGCAGGGGGGGTAAAACTGTTTTTT.

The chain uses TRBV7-8 and TRBJ2-7, with D tentatively TRBD1 (6 bases). The germline V and J ends were trimmed by 5 bases and 8 bases, with 16 bases remaining between them. The CDR3 consists of 13 residues. The germline CDR1 and CDR2 sequences are SGHVS and FQNEAQ. The CDR3 sequence: CASSPNRDTKQYF. The CDR3 DNA reads as TGTGCCAGCAGCCCGAACCGGGACACCAAGCAGTACTTC.

V usage is TRBV30 and J usage is TRBJ1-6, with TRBD1 as a possible D gene (6 bases). Germline V CDR1 and CDR2: GTSNPN, SVGIG (reference sequence). This CDR3 has 16 residues. Deletions cut 3 bases from V and 4 bases from J, with 16 bases between. CDR3 nucleotide sequence: TGTGCCTGGAGGATACAGGGAGGGCCTTATAATTCACCCCTCCACTTT. Protein sequence: CAWRIQGGPYNSPLHF.

The chain carries TRBV7-8 and TRBJ1-1; no definite D call. There are 14 residues in the CDR3. CDR1 SGHVS and CDR2 FQNEAQ come from the germline V gene. Trimming removed 2 bases from V and 11 bases from J, with 18 bases in between. The CDR3 nucleotides read TGTGCCAGCAGCTTAACGGGTCATCGGGTGGGGGCTTTCTTT. Its translation: CASSLTGHRVGAFF.

V usage is TRBV13 and J usage is TRBJ1-1, with D maybe TRBD1 (6 bases). The CDR3 spans 16 residues. Per the germline V gene, CDR1 is PRHDT and CDR2 is FYEKMQ (reference sequence). V lost 10 bases and J lost 4, with 25 bases in between. The chain's CDR3 is CATALATGGLGTEAFF. In nucleotides, the CDR3 is TGTGCCACTGCCCTCGCAACCGGGGGGCTTGGCACTGAAGCTTTCTTT.

This clone occurred once. Other DNA sequences in this specimen translate into the identical CDR3. The CDR3 DNA reads TGTGCCAGCAGCCAGGGACTAGCGGGGGGCTACGAGCAGTACTTC. The encoded protein is CASSQGLAGGYEQYF. The V gene is TRBV11-2, the J gene TRBJ2-7; 15 nucleotides match TRBD2. This CDR3 has 15 amino acids. After removal of 5 bases from V and 3 bases from J, the junction contained 2 bases not matched to a gene. Germline-derived CDR1 and CDR2 are SGHAT and FQNNGV. Full variable domain (outside the CDR3, taken from reference TRBV11-2 and TRBJ2-7): EAGVAQSPRYKIIEKRQSVAFWCNPISGHATLYWYQQILGQGPKLLIQFQNNGVVDDSQLPKDRFSAERLKGVDSTLKIQPAKLEDSAVYLCASSQGLAGGYEQYFGPGTRLTVT.

This clone was detected only once. The V gene is TRBV7-9, the J gene TRBJ2-5; possibly TRBD2 for D (5 bases). The CDR3 length is 14 residues. Trimming stripped 5 bases from V and 7 bases from J, with 17 bases between. In germline, CDR1 is SEHNR, CDR2 FQNEAQ (reference sequence). In DNA, the CDR3 is TGTGCCAGCAGCGACCTCGGGGTGACCGGGACCCAGTACTTC. Translating it yields CASSDLGVTGTQYF.

V is TRBV30 and J is TRBJ2-5; no clear D. The germline gives CDR1 GTSNPN, CDR2 SVGIG (reference sequence). V gave up 4 bases and J gave up 3 bases, with 12 bases separating them. The CDR3 has 13 residues. Here the CDR3 reads CAWNPGLKETQYF. The DNA for the CDR3 is TGTGCCTGGAATCCGGGCCTCAAAGAGACCCAGTACTTC. Variable domain in full (rest from reference TRBV30 and TRBJ2-5): SQTIHQWPATLVQPVGSPLSLECTVEGTSNPNLYWYRQAAGRGLQLLFYSVGIGQISSEVPQNLSASRPQDRQFILSSKKLLLSDSGFYLCAWNPGLKETQYFGPGTRLLVL.

The chain joins TRBV9 to TRBJ2-7, with D possibly TRBD2 on 6 matching bases. Germline lookup yields CDR1 SGDLS and CDR2 YYNGEE. Trimming removed 4 bases at V and 7 bases at J, with 15 bases between. The CDR3 sequence is 13 residues long. The CDR3 here is CASSPALAWEQYF. The CDR3 DNA reads TGTGCCAGCAGCCCTGCCCTAGCGTGGGAGCAGTACTTC.